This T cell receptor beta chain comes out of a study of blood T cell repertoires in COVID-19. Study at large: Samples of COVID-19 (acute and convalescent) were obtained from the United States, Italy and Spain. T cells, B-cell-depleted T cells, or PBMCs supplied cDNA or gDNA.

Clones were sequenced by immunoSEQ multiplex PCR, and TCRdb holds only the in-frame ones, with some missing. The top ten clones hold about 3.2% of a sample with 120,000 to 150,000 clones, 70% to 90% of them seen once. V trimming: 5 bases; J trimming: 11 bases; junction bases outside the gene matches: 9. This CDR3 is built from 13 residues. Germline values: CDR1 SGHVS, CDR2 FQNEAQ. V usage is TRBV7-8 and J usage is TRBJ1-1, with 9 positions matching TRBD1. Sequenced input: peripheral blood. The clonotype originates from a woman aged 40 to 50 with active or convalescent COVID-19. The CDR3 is CASSREGQGLAFF. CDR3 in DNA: TGTGCCAGCAGCCGGGAGGGACAGGGATTGGCTTTCTTT.